This entry describes one TCR beta chain. What it binds is not known. Germline-derived CDR1 and CDR2 are MGHRA and YSYEKL. V lost 1 base and J 10 bases, leaving 8 bases between the germline ends. The CDR3 has 12 amino acids. The source of the sample is a study of identical twins. Each CDR3 protein gets one entry after TCRdb re-called the 5' RACE reads with MiXCR. The sample comprises roughly 190,000 distinct CDR3 sequences, roughly 15% of which are singletons, and 35% to 45% rests with the top ten. Whole-study findings and limits: Excess sharing by twins proved weaker in beta out-of-frame sequences.

The sample was also linked to a second study, of T cells expressing NK-cell markers. That study reports: Seven donors tested HCMV-seropositive and one tested seronegative among the eight sequenced.

The chain couples TRBV4-1 to TRBJ2-1; D call uncertain. The sequencing sample was made of CD8+ T cells sorted from blood. The receptor was derived from a woman aged 18 to 35 in good health. The CDR3 sequence: CASSQAVGEQFF. CDR3 nucleotides: TGCGCCAGCAGCCAAGCCGTCGGAGAGCAGTTCTTC.